A single sample is the source of the 25 T cell receptor beta chains below, sequenced in a study of T cells in localized non-small cell lung cancer. This table comes from immunoSEQ multiplex PCR, and its TCRdb copy is limited to in-frame clones, with some not included. The data hold 20,000 to 30,000 clones, with roughly nine tenths observed a single time. This sample comprised peripheral blood, obtained before any cancer treatment. The receptors were sampled from a woman aged 35-70 years with stage I lung adenocarcinoma.

V and J are TRBV29-1 and TRBJ1-2; D is possibly TRBD1 (6 bases). The germline V gene has CDR1 SQVTM and CDR2 ANQGSEA. V was trimmed by 4 bases and J by 8 bases, leaving 26 bases between them. CDR3 length: 16 amino acids. CDR3 amino acids: CSVAVLGGGGSGGYTF. The CDR3 DNA reads TGCAGCGTTGCTGTCTTAGGCGGGGGCGGGTCGGGAGGCTACACCTTC. The full variable domain, rest sourced from reference TRBV29-1 and TRBJ1-2, is SAVISQKPSRDICQRGTSLTIQCQVDSQVTMMFWYRQQPGQSLTLIATANQGSEATYESGFVIDKFPISRPNLTFSTLTVSNMSPEDSSIYLCSVAVLGGGGSGGYTFGSGTRLTVV.

Only a few counts were recorded for this clone. The chain combines TRBV6-1 with TRBJ1-6, with TRBD1 as a possible D gene (5 bases). The V end was cut by 6 bases, the J end by 6 bases, with 12 bases between. The CDR3 is 14 residues long. The V gene's germline CDR1 is MNHNS and CDR2 SASEGT. The CDR3 spells CASSARELNSPLHF. In nucleotides, the CDR3 is TGTGCCAGCAGCGCCAGGGAGCTTAATTCACCCCTCCACTTT.

This chain uses TRBV6-1 with TRBJ2-2; D is perhaps TRBD2 (7 bases). The germline gives CDR1 MNHNS, CDR2 SASEGT. V gave up 2 bases and J gave up 1 base, with 8 bases separating them. The CDR3 spans 15 residues. The CDR3 coding sequence is TGTGCCAGCAGTGAAAGGGGGGGGAACACCGGGGAGCTGTTTTTT. It translates to CASSERGGNTGELFF.

V is TRBV19 and J is TRBJ2-3; the match to TRBD1 covers 11 bases. The V segment lost 6 bases and the J segment 5 bases; nucleotides outside the gene matches: 4. The CDR3 length is 14 residues. Germline values: CDR1 LNHDA, CDR2 SQIVND (reference sequence). The CDR3 bases are TGTGCCAGTAGGGACAGGGGGCGGGAAGATACGCAGTATTTT. This translates into CASRDRGREDTQYF.

The gene calls are TRBV10-3 and TRBJ2-7; 10 bases fit TRBD1. CDR3 length: 12 amino acids. Germline V gene data show CDR1 as ENHRY and CDR2 as SYGVKD. V shed 10 bases, J shed 3 bases, and the junction held 3 bases outside the gene matches. The CDR3 spells CATGTGDYEQYF. CDR3 nucleotide sequence: TGTGCCACGGGGACAGGGGACTACGAGCAGTACTTC.

The V gene is TRBV6-6, the J gene TRBJ2-7; D perhaps matches TRBD2 (6 bases). V was cut by 5 bases and J by 2 bases, with 16 bases left in between. Germline lookup yields CDR1 MNHNY and CDR2 SVGAGI (reference sequence). This CDR3 spans 15 amino acids. CDR3 sequence (DNA): TGTGCCAGCAGTCCAACTAGCCGGCTTACCTACGAGCAGTACTTC. Amino acids: CASSPTSRLTYEQYF.

This chain links TRBV27 with TRBJ1-5; D is uncertain. The V and J ends lost 3 bases and 0 bases respectively, with 6 bases between them. The CDR3 totals 14 residues. Per the germline V gene, CDR1 is MNHEY and CDR2 is SMNVEV (reference sequence). For the CDR3, the DNA is TGTGCCAGCAGTTTTCAGGATAGCAATCAGCCCCAGCATTTT. This sequence encodes CASSFQDSNQPQHF.

The chain uses TRBV7-9 and TRBJ1-2; possibly TRBD1 for D (5 bases). Trimming cost V 1 base and J 4 bases, with 10 bases left between them. This CDR3 comprises 14 residues. Germline CDR1 SEHNR, CDR2 FQNEAQ (reference sequence). CDR3 DNA: TGTGCCAGCAGCTTAGGATTTACAGGCTATGGCTACACCTTC. Translation: CASSLGFTGYGYTF. Drawing the rest from reference TRBV7-9 and TRBJ1-2, the complete variable domain is DTGVSQNPRHKITKRGQNVTFRCDPISEHNRLYWYRQTLGQGPEFLTYFQNEAQLEKSRLLSDRFSAERPKGSFSTLEIQRTEQGDSAMYLCASSLGFTGYGYTFGSGTRLTVV.

The chain couples TRBV30 to TRBJ1-2; D is perhaps TRBD1 (5 bases). Per germline, CDR1 GTSNPN and CDR2 SVGIG (reference sequence). The length of the CDR3 is 8 residues. The CDR3 loop is CRGGGYTF. The CDR3 bases are TGTCGTGGGGGAGGCTACACCTTC.

Only one count was recorded for this clone. The chain employs TRBV18 and TRBJ2-2; the D gene is possibly TRBD1 (6 bases). This CDR3 spans 16 amino acids. Trimming removed 3 bases at V and 2 bases at J, with 13 bases between. Looked up from germline, CDR1 is KGHSH and CDR2 is LQKENI. CDR3 DNA: TGTGCCAGCTCACCCTTTACCGGGACAAACACCGGGGAGCTGTTTTTT. Translation: CASSPFTGTNTGELFF.

This rearrangement joins TRBV7-8 to TRBJ2-1, with 11 positions matching TRBD1. Germline CDR1 SGHVS, CDR2 FQNEAQ. J gave up 12 bases and V 3 bases, and 1 base lay outside the gene matches. The CDR3 is 12 amino acids. CDR3 sequence: CASSLDRGPQFF. The CDR3, as DNA: TGTGCCAGCAGCTTGGACAGGGGGCCGCAGTTCTTC. Based on the CDR3 plus reference TRBV7-8 and TRBJ2-1, the full variable domain is GAGVSQSPRYKVAKRGQDVALRCDPISGHVSLFWYQQALGQGPEFLTYFQNEAQLDKSGLPSDRFFAERPEGSVSTLKIQRTQQEDSAVYLCASSLDRGPQFFGPGTRLTVL.

This clone came up a few times. The chain links TRBV30 to TRBJ1-6, with D uncertain. Germline loops: CDR1 GTSNPN, CDR2 SVGIG (reference sequence). Trimming removed 7 bases from V and 7 bases from J, with 17 bases in between. The CDR3 covers 14 residues. DNA of the CDR3: TGTGCCTCACGTCCTACATCGGTGAATTCACCCCTCCACTTT. This translates into CASRPTSVNSPLHF.

The chain links TRBV21-1 to TRBJ1-1. TRBV21-1 constitutes a pseudogene. The CDR3 runs to 12 residues. The CDR3 sequence is CASSKVEGEAFF. The CDR3 DNA follows: TGTGCCAGCAGCAAAGTGGAGGGTGAAGCTTTCTTT.

The chain couples TRBV6-5 to TRBJ2-1, with 11 bases that match TRBD2. CDR1 and CDR2 (germline): MNHEY, SVGAGI. V was clipped by 5 bases and J by 9 bases; unmatched bases: 6. The CDR3 has 14 amino acids. The CDR3 reads CASSRSGGASEQFF. The CDR3 DNA sequence: TGTGCCAGCAGTCGTAGCGGGGGGGCCTCTGAGCAGTTCTTC.

The CDR3 sequence is CASTRTINQPQHF. The CDR3 nucleotides are TGTGCCAGTACGCGAACAATAAATCAGCCCCAGCATTTT. This chain joins TRBV19 and TRBJ1-5, with D hard to call. Trimming took 7 bases from V and 4 from J, leaving 11 bases between them. The CDR3 covers 13 residues. Germline CDR1 LNHDA, CDR2 SQIVND (reference sequence). The whole variable domain, filled in from reference TRBV19 and TRBJ1-5, reads DGGITQSPKYLFRKEGQNVTLSCEQNLNHDAMYWYRQDPGQGLRLIYYSQIVNDFQKGDIAEGYSVSREKKESFPLTVTSAQKNPTAFYLCASTRTINQPQHFGDGTRLSIL.

The gene calls are TRBV4-1 and TRBJ1-5; D ambiguous. V was clipped by 2 bases and J by 3 bases, with 17 bases between them. The length of the CDR3 is 17 residues. In germline, CDR1 is MGHRA, CDR2 YSYEKL. The CDR3 DNA follows: TGCGCCAGCAGCCAATTGGCTACAATCCCGAACAATCAGCCCCAGCATTTT. It codes for CASSQLATIPNNQPQHF.

This chain links TRBV27 with TRBJ2-7, with a tentative D call TRBD2 (5 bases). The CDR3 totals 15 residues. V lost 4 bases and J lost 0, with 13 bases in between. The V gene's germline CDR1 is MNHEY and CDR2 SMNVEV (reference sequence). The CDR3 spells CASSSARARSYEQYF. The CDR3 nucleotides read TGTGCCAGCAGTTCCGCGAGGGCCCGCTCCTACGAGCAGTACTTC.

The rearrangement uses TRBV28 and TRBJ1-2, with TRBD1 matching 8 bases. The CDR3 runs 15 residues. The ends lost 4 bases at V and 5 bases at J; junction bases unmatched: 9. Germline CDR1 is MDHEN and CDR2 is SYDVKM. The CDR3 loop reads CASSSALQGGYGYTF. In DNA form, the CDR3 reads TGTGCCAGCAGTTCAGCCCTACAGGGGGGGTATGGCTACACCTTC.

This clone has just one count. This rearrangement joins TRBV11-3 to TRBJ2-3; TRBD1 or TRBD2 may be the D gene (5 bases each). Germline assignment: CDR1 SGHNT and CDR2 YENEEA. V was trimmed by 1 base and J by 1 base, leaving 9 bases between them. This CDR3 comprises 15 residues. The CDR3 sequence: CASSLGGSRTDTQYF. CDR3 DNA sequence: TGTGCCAGCAGCTTAGGGGGGTCTCGCACAGATACGCAGTATTTT. The entire variable domain, with the rest obtained from reference TRBV11-3 and TRBJ2-3, is as follows: EAGVVQSPRYKIIEKKQPVAFWCNPISGHNTLYWYLQNLGQGPELLIRYENEEAVDDSQLPKDRFSAERLKGVDSTLKIQPAELGDSAVYLCASSLGGSRTDTQYFGPGTRLTVL.

V and J are TRBV30 and TRBJ2-2; D perhaps matches TRBD1 (6 bases). The CDR3 consists of 15 residues. With 6 bases removed from V and 0 bases from J, the gap between germline ends came to 14 bases. CDR1 and CDR2 (germline): GTSNPN, SVGIG (reference sequence). The CDR3 DNA reads TGTGCCTGTTCTGCGACAGGAGCGAACACCGGGGAGCTGTTTTTT. Translating it yields CACSATGANTGELFF.

V and J are TRBV7-2 and TRBJ2-5; D gene unclear. Trimming cost V 1 base and J 2 bases, with 14 bases left between them. In germline, CDR1 is SGHTA, CDR2 FQGNSA. This CDR3 comprises 16 residues. The CDR3 nucleotides read TGTGCCAGCAGCTTAGGTTTGGGGAACCTACAAGAGACCCAGTACTTC. Translating it yields CASSLGLGNLQETQYF. Based on the CDR3 plus reference TRBV7-2 and TRBJ2-5, the full variable domain is GAGVSQSPSNKVTEKGKDVELRCDPISGHTALYWYRQSLGQGLEFLIYFQGNSAPDKSGLPSDRFSAERTGGSVSTLTIQRTQQEDSAVYLCASSLGLGNLQETQYFGPGTRLLVL.

This clone has more than one count but fewer than ten. This sequence joins TRBV11-2 and TRBJ2-5; D remains ambiguous. Trimming pared 1 base from V and 1 base from J, leaving 4 bases between. Looked up from germline, CDR1 is SGHAT and CDR2 is FQNNGV. The CDR3 covers 13 residues. CDR3 in amino acids: CASSLGFQETQYF. The CDR3 nucleotides are TGTGCCAGCAGCTTAGGCTTCCAAGAGACCCAGTACTTC.

This clone was detected once. J is TRBJ2-5 and V is TRBV4-2, with TRBD2 matching over 14 bases. The CDR3 runs 17 residues. Looked up from germline, CDR1 is LGHNA and CDR2 is YNFKEQ. J gave up 5 bases and V 4 bases, and 9 bases lay outside the gene matches. The CDR3 bases are TGTGCCAGCAGCCTCGGGACTAGCGGGGGTGGTAGGGAGACCCAGTACTTC. Translated: CASSLGTSGGGRETQYF.

As concerns this clone: Other DNA variants within this sample encode the same CDR3. DNA of the CDR3: TGTGCCAGCAGTGAGGGTCGGCAGCCCCAGCATTTT. Amino acids: CASSEGRQPQHF. The gene calls are TRBV6-1 and TRBJ1-5, with D unclear. With 3 bases removed from V and 7 bases from J, the gap between germline ends came to 7 bases. In germline, CDR1 is MNHNS, CDR2 SASEGT. The CDR3 loop spans 12 amino acids.

The rearrangement joins TRBV27 to TRBJ1-6; D is unresolved. CDR1 is MNHEY and CDR2 is SMNVEV in the germline V gene (reference sequence). The CDR3 length is 13 residues. The ends were cut back, 5 bases at V and 9 bases at J, with 11 bases in the middle. The CDR3 spells CASSPSLGSPLHF. In DNA form, the CDR3 reads TGTGCCAGCAGTCCGTCGCTTGGTTCACCCCTCCACTTT.